This note documents a single T cell receptor (beta chain) sequence. Its antigen is undetermined. These data come from a study of T cells after yellow fever vaccination. Overall study findings and caveats: Contaminants from the bulk population, in the form of abundant clonotypes, could be found in FACS-sorted repertoires. Overall, a small share of clonotypes was seen in both CD4 and CD8 compartments. The study re-detected most primary-vaccination clones after the booster (around 96% CD4, almost 90% CD8).

Per the germline V gene, CDR1 is SGHRS and CDR2 is YFSETQ. The CDR3 has 16 amino acids. V was clipped by 3 bases and J by 6 bases; unmatched bases: 11. TCRdb itself ran the 5' RACE reads through MiXCR, one entry per CDR3 protein. The table shows 300,000 to 400,000 distinct CDR3 sequences, with about 10% occurring only once. The chain employs TRBV5-1 and TRBJ2-3, with 9 bases identical to TRBD1. This specimen was CD4+ T cells sorted from PBMCs, taken 45 days after the yellow fever booster vaccination. The receptor comes from a young man who received the YFV17D yellow fever vaccine. In DNA, the CDR3 is TGCGCCAGCAGCTCCAGTCCCGGGACAGGGTTGGATACGCAGTATTTT. This encodes CASSSSPGTGLDTQYF.